This TCR beta chain was found in a study of cytomegalovirus exposure and HLA in healthy donors. Overall study: It was reported in a later analysis that the 120 validation repertoires used the same platform as the approximately 600 first-cohort repertoires.

The assay was immunoSEQ multiplex PCR, and TCRdb's table has in-frame clones only and misses some. The data hold roughly 270,000 clones, with around nine tenths observed a single time. The CDR3 runs to 15 residues. Germline CDR1 is LNHDA and CDR2 is SQIVND (reference sequence). The trim removed 5 bases at V and 6 bases at J, leaving 9 bases unmatched. As for this clone: Its antigen is not known.

General study findings and limits: As confirmed in vitro, three CMV-associated chains were specific for CMV antigens. The classifier reportedly diagnosed cytomegalovirus status with high specificity and sensitivity. The finding came from a later analysis; first-cohort TCR clusters tended to co-occur in the 95 to 150 validation repertoires.

This clonotype was obtained from a young woman in good health and CMV-seronegative. The rearrangement links TRBV19 to TRBJ1-5; 8 bases fit TRBD1. Sequencing was carried out using PBMCs. The DNA for the CDR3 is TGTGCCAGTAGTCCCTCAGGGGGCAATGTTCAGCCCCAGCATTTT. Translated, it gives CASSPSGGNVQPQHF.